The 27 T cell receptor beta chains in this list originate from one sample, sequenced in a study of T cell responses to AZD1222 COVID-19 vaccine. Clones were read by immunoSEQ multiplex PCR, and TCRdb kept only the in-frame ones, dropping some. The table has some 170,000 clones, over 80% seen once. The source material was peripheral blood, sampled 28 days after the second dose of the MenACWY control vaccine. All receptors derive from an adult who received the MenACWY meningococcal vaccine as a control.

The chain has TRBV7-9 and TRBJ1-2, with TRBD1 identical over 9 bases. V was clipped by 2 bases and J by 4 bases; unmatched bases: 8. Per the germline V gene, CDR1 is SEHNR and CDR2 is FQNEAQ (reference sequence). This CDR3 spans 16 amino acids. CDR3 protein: CASSLTGTGQVYGYTF. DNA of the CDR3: TGTGCCAGCAGCTTAACCGGGACAGGGCAGGTCTATGGCTACACCTTC.

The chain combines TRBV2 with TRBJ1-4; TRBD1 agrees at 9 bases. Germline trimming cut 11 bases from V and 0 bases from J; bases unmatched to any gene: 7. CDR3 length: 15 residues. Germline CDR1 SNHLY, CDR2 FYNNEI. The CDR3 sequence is CASEGQGTTNEKLFF. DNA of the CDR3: TGTGCCTCCGAGGGACAGGGTACAACTAATGAAAAACTGTTTTTT.

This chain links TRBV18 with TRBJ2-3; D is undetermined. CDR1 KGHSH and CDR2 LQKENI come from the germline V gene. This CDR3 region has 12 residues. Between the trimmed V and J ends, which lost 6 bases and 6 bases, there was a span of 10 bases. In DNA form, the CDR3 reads TGTGCCAGCTCTTCTGGGCGGGATACGCAGTATTTT. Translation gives CASSSGRDTQYF.

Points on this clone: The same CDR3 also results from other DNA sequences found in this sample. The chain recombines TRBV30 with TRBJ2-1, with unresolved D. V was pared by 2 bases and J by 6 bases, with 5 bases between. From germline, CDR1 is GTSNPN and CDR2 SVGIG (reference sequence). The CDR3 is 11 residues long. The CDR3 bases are TGTGCCTGGAGTCTTGGCAATGAGCAGTTCTTC. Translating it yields CAWSLGNEQFF.

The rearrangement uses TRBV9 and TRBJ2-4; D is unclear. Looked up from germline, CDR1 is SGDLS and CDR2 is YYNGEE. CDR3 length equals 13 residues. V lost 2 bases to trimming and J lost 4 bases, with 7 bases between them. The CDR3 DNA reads TGTGCCAGCAGCGTCGACCTGAAAAACATTCAGTACTTC. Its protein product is CASSVDLKNIQYF.

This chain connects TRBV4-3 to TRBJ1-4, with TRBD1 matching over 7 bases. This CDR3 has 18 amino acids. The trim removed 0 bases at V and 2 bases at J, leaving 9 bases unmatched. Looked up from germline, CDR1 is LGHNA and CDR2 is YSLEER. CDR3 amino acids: CASSQDLRGGGTNEKLFF. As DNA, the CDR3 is TGCGCCAGCAGCCAAGATCTACGAGGAGGGGGCACTAATGAAAAACTGTTTTTT.

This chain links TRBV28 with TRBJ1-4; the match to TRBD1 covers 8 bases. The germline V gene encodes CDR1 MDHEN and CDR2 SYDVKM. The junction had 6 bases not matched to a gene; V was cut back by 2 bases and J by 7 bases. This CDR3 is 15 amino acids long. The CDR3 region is CASSLAAGGGEKLFF. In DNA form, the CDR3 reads TGTGCCAGCAGTTTAGCTGCAGGGGGCGGTGAAAAACTGTTTTTT.

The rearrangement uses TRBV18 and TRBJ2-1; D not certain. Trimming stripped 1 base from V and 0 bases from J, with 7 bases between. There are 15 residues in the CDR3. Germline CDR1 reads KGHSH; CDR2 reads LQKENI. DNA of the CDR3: TGTGCCAGCTCACCACGTCCGAGCTCCTACAATGAGCAGTTCTTC. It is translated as CASSPRPSSYNEQFF.

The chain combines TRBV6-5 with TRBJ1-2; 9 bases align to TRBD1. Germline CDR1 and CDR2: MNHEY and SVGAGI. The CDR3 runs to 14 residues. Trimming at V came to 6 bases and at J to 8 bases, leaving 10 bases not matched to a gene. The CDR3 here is CASRPSSGQGGYTF. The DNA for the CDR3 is TGTGCCAGCAGACCGTCGAGTGGACAGGGGGGCTACACCTTC.

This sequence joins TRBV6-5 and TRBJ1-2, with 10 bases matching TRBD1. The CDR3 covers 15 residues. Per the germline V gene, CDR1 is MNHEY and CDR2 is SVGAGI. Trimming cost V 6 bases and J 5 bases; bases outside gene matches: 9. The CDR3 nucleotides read TGTGCCAGCAGGACGCGGGACAGGGGAGGATATGGCTACACCTTC. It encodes CASRTRDRGGYGYTF.

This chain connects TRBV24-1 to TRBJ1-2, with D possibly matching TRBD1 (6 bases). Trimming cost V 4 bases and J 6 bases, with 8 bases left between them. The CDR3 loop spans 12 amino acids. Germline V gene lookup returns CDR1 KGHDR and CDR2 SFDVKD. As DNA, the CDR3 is TGTGCCACCAGTGAGGACAGAAATGGCTACACCTTC. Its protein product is CATSEDRNGYTF.

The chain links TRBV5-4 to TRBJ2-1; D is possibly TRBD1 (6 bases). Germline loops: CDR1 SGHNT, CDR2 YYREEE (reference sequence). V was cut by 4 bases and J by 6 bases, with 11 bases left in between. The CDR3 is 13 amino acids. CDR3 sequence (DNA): TGTGCCAGCAGCGTCGGGACAATCAATGAGCAGTTCTTC. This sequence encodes CASSVGTINEQFF.

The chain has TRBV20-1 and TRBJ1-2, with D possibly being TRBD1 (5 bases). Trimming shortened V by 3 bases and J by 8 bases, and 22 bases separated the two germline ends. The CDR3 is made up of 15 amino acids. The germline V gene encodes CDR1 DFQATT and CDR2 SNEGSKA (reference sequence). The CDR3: CSASTTGTDPLGYTF. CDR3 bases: TGCAGTGCTAGTACTACCGGGACGGACCCTTTAGGCTACACCTTC.

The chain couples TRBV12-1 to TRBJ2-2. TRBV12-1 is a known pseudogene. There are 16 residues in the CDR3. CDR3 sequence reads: CASIPHGVKNTGELFF. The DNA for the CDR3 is TGTGCCAGCATCCCCCATGGGGTGAAGAACACCGGGGAGCTGTTTTTT.

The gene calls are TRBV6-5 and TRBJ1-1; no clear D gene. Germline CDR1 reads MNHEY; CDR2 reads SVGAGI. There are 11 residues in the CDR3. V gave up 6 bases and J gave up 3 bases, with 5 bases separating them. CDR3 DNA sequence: TGTGCCAGCAGCCAATACACTGAAGCTTTCTTT. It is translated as CASSQYTEAFF.

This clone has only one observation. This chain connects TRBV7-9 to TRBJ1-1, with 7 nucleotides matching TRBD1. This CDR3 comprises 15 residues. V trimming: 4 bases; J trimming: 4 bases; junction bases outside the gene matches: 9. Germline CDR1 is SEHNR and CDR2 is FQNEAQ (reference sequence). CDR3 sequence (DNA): TGTGCCAGCAGCTCGGCGACAGGGCGGGCCACTGAAGCTTTCTTT. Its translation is CASSSATGRATEAFF.

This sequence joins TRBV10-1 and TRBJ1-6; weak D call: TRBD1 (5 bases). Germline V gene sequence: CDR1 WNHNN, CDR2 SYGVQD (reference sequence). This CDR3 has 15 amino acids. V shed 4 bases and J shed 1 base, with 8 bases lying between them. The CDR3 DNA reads TGCGCCAGCAGTGGAGGGGAATCCTATAATTCACCCCTCCACTTT. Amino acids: CASSGGESYNSPLHF.

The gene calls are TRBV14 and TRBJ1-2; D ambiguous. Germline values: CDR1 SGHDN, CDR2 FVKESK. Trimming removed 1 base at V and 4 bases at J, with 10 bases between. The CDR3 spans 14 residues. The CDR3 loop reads CASSQGTDPYGYTF. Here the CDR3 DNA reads TGTGCCAGCAGCCAAGGGACCGATCCCTATGGCTACACCTTC.

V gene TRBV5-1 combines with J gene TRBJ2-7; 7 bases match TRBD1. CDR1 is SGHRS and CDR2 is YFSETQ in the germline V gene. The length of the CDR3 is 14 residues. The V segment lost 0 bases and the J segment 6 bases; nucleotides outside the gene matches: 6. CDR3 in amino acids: CASSLGDRLTEQYF. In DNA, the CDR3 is TGCGCCAGCAGCTTGGGGGACAGACTGACCGAGCAGTACTTC.

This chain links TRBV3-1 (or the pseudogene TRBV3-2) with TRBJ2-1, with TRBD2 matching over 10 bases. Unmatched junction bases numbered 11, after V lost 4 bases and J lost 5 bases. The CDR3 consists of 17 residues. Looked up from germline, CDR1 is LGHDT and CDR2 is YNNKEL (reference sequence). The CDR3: CASSLSGRNGRDNEQFF. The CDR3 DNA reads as TGTGCCAGCAGCCTTAGCGGGAGGAATGGTAGGGACAATGAGCAGTTCTTC.

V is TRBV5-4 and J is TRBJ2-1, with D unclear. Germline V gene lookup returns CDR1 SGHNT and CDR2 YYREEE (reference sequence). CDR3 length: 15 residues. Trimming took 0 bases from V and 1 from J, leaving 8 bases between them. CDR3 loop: CASSLDGRSYNEQFF. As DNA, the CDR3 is TGTGCCAGCAGCTTGGATGGCAGGTCCTACAATGAGCAGTTCTTC.

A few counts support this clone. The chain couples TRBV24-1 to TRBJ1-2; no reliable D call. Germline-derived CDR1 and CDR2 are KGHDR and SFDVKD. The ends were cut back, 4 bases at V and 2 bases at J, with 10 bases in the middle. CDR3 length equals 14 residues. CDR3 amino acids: CATSDTPVNYGYTF. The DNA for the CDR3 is TGTGCCACCAGTGACACCCCCGTAAACTATGGCTACACCTTC.

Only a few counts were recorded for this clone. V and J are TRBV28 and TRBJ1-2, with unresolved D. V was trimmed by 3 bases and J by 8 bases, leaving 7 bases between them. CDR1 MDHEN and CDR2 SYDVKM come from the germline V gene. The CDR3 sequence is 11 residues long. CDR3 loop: CASSFRGGYTF. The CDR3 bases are TGTGCCAGCAGTTTTCGCGGGGGCTACACCTTC.

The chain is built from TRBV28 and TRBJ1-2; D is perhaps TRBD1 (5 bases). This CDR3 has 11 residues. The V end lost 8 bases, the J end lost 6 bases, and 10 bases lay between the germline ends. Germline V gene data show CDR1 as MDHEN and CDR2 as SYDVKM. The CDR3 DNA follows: TGTGCCAGCGGGACCCTCGATGGCTACACCTTC. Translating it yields CASGTLDGYTF.

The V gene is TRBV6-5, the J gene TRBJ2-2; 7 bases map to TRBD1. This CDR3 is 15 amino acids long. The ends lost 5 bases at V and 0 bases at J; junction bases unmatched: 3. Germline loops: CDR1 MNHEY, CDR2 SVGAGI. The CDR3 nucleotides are TGTGCCAGCAGTACCCAGGGGGCGAACACCGGGGAGCTGTTTTTT. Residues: CASSTQGANTGELFF.

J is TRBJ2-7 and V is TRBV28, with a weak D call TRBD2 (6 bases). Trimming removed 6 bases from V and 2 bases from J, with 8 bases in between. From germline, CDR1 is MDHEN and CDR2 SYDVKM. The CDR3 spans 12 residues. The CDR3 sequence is CASSSGAYEQYF. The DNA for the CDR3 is TGTGCCAGCAGCTCGGGGGCCTACGAGCAGTACTTC.

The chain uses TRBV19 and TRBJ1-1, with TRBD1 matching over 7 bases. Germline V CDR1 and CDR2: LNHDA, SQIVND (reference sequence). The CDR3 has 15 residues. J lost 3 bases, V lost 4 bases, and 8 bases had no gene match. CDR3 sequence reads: CASSSGQELDTEAFF. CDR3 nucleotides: TGTGCCAGTAGTAGCGGACAGGAGCTGGACACTGAAGCTTTCTTT.